This T cell receptor (beta chain) was identified in a study of T cell responses to AZD1222 COVID-19 vaccine. Study results and caveats: Nearly half of unique spike-specific TCRs reportedly avoided B.1.351 and B.1.1.7 mutated regions. Baseline seropositivity characterized only a handful of AZD1222 recipients. Donors in the cohort were predominantly white British and more often female, and clonal diversity was possibly underestimated.

This table comes from immunoSEQ multiplex PCR, and its TCRdb copy is limited to in-frame clones, with some not included. The sample consists of approximately 96,000 clones, about nine tenths of them appearing once. On this clone: The antigen is not known.

This CDR3 has 17 residues. Germline V CDR1 and CDR2: LNHDA, SQIVND (reference sequence). J gave up 0 bases and V 8 bases, and 12 bases lay outside the gene matches. Source: peripheral blood, taken 28 days after the second AZD1222 dose. The receptor comes from an adult who received the AZD1222 COVID-19 vaccine. V and J are TRBV19 and TRBJ1-4, with 7 bases matching TRBD1. The CDR3 spells CASGTVTVEATNEKLFF. The CDR3 DNA reads TGTGCCAGTGGGACAGTGACTGTTGAGGCAACTAATGAAAAACTGTTTTTT.